Sequencing of this T cell receptor beta chain was carried out in a study of Ad26.COV2.S vaccination and SARS-CoV-2 variants. Treatment noted: some 20 received Ad26.COV2.S at low or high dose, single or two shots; five or six received placebo; per-sample allocation not given. Sampling occurred on day 63 after the first vaccine or placebo injection. Donor was an adult aged 18-55 years in Boston. SARS-CoV-2 spike from the Wuhan strain was encoded by the vaccine, an Ad26 vector. Germline-derived CDR1 and CDR2 are MGHRA and YSYEKL. The CDR3 has 15 residues. V was clipped by 3 bases and J by 7 bases, with 17 bases between them. The table came from immunoSEQ multiplex PCR; TCRdb's copy has only in-frame clones and leaves some out. This table has approximately 360,000 clones, under 90% appearing once. This clone is a singleton in its sample.

This rearrangement joins TRBV4-1 to TRBJ2-3, with D possibly TRBD2 on 5 matching bases. This TCR derives from a person between 18 and 60 years old who received the Ad26.COV2.S COVID-19 vaccine or a placebo. Sequencing was performed on peripheral blood, taken in a trial of Ad26.COV2.S vaccine versus placebo. The CDR3 nucleotides read TGCGCCAGCAGCCAGCTAATTTTGAAGCGGAATACGCAGTATTTT. Translating it yields CASSQLILKRNTQYF.